Following are 22 T cell receptor beta chains from one sample sequenced in a study of blood T cell repertoires in COVID-19 (dated by TCRdb to about 2020). The library was obtained by the immunoSEQ multiplex PCR assay. Imported from immuneACCESS, the table was reduced by TCRdb to in-frame sequences with V and J called. These copies leave out some clones; in studies compared against another copy, an unresolved V gene accounts for under half, and the cause of the remainder is not known. For this sample there are over 200,000 clones; 84% appear just once. Approximately 18% of the sample goes to the ten largest clones. The sequenced sample consisted of peripheral blood. These receptors all stem from an elderly woman with active or convalescent COVID-19.

The chain combines TRBV9 with TRBJ1-1; 7 positions agree with TRBD1. The CDR3 contains 14 residues. The V segment lost 1 base and the J segment 4 bases; nucleotides outside the gene matches: 4. In germline, CDR1 is SGDLS, CDR2 YYNGEE. The CDR3 loop reads CASSVSRQGTEAFF. CDR3 sequence (DNA): TGTGCCAGCAGCGTATCGAGACAGGGCACTGAAGCTTTCTTT.

The V and J genes are TRBV18 and TRBJ2-3; 11 nucleotides align to TRBD2. The CDR3 loop spans 17 amino acids. With 3 bases clipped from V and 2 bases from J, the junction kept 7 bases outside the gene matches. Germline V gene lookup returns CDR1 KGHSH and CDR2 LQKENI. In DNA, the CDR3 is TGTGCCAGCTCACCTGGGCTAGCGGGAGGCCACACAGATACGCAGTATTTT. Its protein is CASSPGLAGGHTDTQYF.

The chain carries TRBV5-4 and TRBJ1-4; TRBD1 might be the D (5 bases). Germline CDR1 reads SGHNT; CDR2 reads YYREEE (reference sequence). The ends were cut back, 2 bases at V and 4 bases at J, with 9 bases in the middle. This CDR3 is 14 amino acids long. The CDR3 coding sequence is TGTGCCAGCAGCTTTCCAGGGAATAATGAAAAACTGTTTTTT. Translated, it gives CASSFPGNNEKLFF.

The chain employs TRBV28 and TRBJ1-2; the D is unclear. CDR1 MDHEN and CDR2 SYDVKM come from the germline V gene. The CDR3 runs to 12 residues. The V gene lost 11 bases and the J gene lost 3 bases, with 13 bases spanning the gap. CDR3 amino acids: CAGGRGDYGYTF. CDR3 DNA: TGTGCCGGTGGCCGCGGGGACTATGGCTACACCTTC.

The V call is TRBV18, the J call TRBJ1-1; no definite D call. The CDR3 loop spans 14 amino acids. Looked up from germline, CDR1 is KGHSH and CDR2 is LQKENI. Trimming pared 4 bases from V and 1 base from J, leaving 10 bases between. In nucleotides, the CDR3 is TGTGCCAGCTCACTCTCAAGAGGGAACACTGAAGCTTTCTTT. Translating gives CASSLSRGNTEAFF.

The chain links TRBV27 to TRBJ2-7; 8 bases line up with TRBD1. This CDR3 contains 15 residues. V trimming: 3 bases; J trimming: 5 bases; junction bases outside the gene matches: 9. Per the germline V gene, CDR1 is MNHEY and CDR2 is SMNVEV (reference sequence). The CDR3 loop reads CASSFGQGQPDEQYF. In DNA, the CDR3 is TGTGCCAGCAGTTTTGGACAGGGACAGCCCGACGAGCAGTACTTC.

The CDR3 coding sequence is TGTGCCAGCAGCTATAGCGGGAGTACAGATACGCAGTATTTT. Encoded protein: CASSYSGSTDTQYF. The rearrangement uses TRBV6-2 or TRBV6-3 and TRBJ2-3; 9 nucleotides line up with TRBD2. The CDR3 spans 14 residues. V lost 6 bases and J lost 3; bases outside the gene matches: 4. Germline values: CDR1 MNHEY, CDR2 SVGEGT.

This rearrangement joins TRBV7-9 to TRBJ2-7, with D unresolved. Germline CDR1 and CDR2: SEHNR and FQNEAQ (reference sequence). The germline V and J ends were trimmed by 4 bases and 3 bases, with 4 bases remaining between them. The CDR3 extends over 11 amino acids. CDR3: CASSSLYEQYF. The CDR3, as DNA: TGTGCCAGCAGCTCTCTCTACGAGCAGTACTTC. Variable domain in full (rest from reference TRBV7-9 and TRBJ2-7): DTGVSQNPRHKITKRGQNVTFRCDPISEHNRLYWYRQTLGQGPEFLTYFQNEAQLEKSRLLSDRFSAERPKGSFSTLEIQRTEQGDSAMYLCASSSLYEQYFGPGTRLTVT.

The chain is built from TRBV28 and TRBJ1-5; 7 bases match TRBD1. Germline CDR1 and CDR2: MDHEN and SYDVKM. With 7 bases clipped from V and 0 bases from J, the junction kept 18 bases outside the gene matches. The CDR3 spans 19 residues. CDR3 residues: CASNLLDRERGYSNQPQHF. The CDR3, as DNA: TGTGCCAGCAACCTTCTCGACAGGGAGAGGGGTTATAGCAATCAGCCCCAGCATTTT. Full variable domain (outside the CDR3, taken from reference TRBV28 and TRBJ1-5): DVKVTQSSRYLVKRTGEKVFLECVQDMDHENMFWYRQDPGLGLRLIYFSYDVKMKEKGDIPEGYSVSREKKERFSLILESASTNQTSMYLCASNLLDRERGYSNQPQHFGDGTRLSIL.

The chain uses TRBV7-2 and TRBJ1-3, with no clear D. This CDR3 is built from 16 residues. With 4 bases removed from V and 0 bases from J, the gap between germline ends came to 13 bases. Germline CDR1 reads SGHTA; CDR2 reads FQGNSA. CDR3 nucleotide sequence: TGTGCCAGCAGCTACGACTCCTCAATCTCTGGAAACACCATATATTTT. Protein sequence: CASSYDSSISGNTIYF. The full variable domain, its missing parts supplied by reference TRBV7-2 and TRBJ1-3, is GAGVSQSPSNKVTEKGKDVELRCDPISGHTALYWYRQSLGQGLEFLIYFQGNSAPDKSGLPSDRFSAERTGGSVSTLTIQRTQQEDSAVYLCASSYDSSISGNTIYFGEGSWLTVV.

V gene TRBV3-1 (or the pseudogene TRBV3-2) combines with J gene TRBJ2-7, with TRBD2 matching 8 bases. CDR3 length: 16 residues. V shed 1 base, J shed 0 bases, and the junction held 5 bases outside the gene matches. Germline loops: CDR1 LGHDT, CDR2 YNNKEL (reference sequence). CDR3 amino acids: CASSQALLADSYEQYF. Here the CDR3 DNA reads TGTGCCAGCAGCCAAGCCTTACTAGCGGACTCCTACGAGCAGTACTTC.

V and J are TRBV3-1 (or the pseudogene TRBV3-2) and TRBJ1-6, with unresolved D. The CDR3 length is 15 residues. V was clipped by 1 base and J by 10 bases, with 14 bases between them. The germline V gene encodes CDR1 LGHDT and CDR2 YNNKEL (reference sequence). The CDR3 DNA is TGTGCCAGCAGCCAAGGTACCCTCGGGGAATCACCCCTCCACTTT. Its protein is CASSQGTLGESPLHF.

This rearrangement joins TRBV12-3 or TRBV12-4 to TRBJ1-2, with 10 positions matching TRBD1. The length of the CDR3 is 13 residues. Trimming took 7 bases from V and 5 from J; bases not matched to a gene: 4. In DNA form, the CDR3 reads TGTGCCAGCACCGCGGGACAGGGGTATGGCTACACCTTC. Translation gives CASTAGQGYGYTF.

The gene calls are TRBV6-5 and TRBJ2-7; 8 nucleotides match TRBD2. V gave up 7 bases and J gave up 2 bases; unmatched junction bases: 4. The CDR3 is 13 amino acids. The V gene's germline CDR1 is MNHEY and CDR2 SVGAGI. The CDR3 protein is CASTGGRTYEQYF. The CDR3 region has the DNA TGTGCCAGCACGGGCGGGAGGACCTACGAGCAGTACTTC.

The chain combines TRBV30 with TRBJ2-1; the D gene is possibly TRBD2 (5 bases). The CDR3 loop spans 13 amino acids. Trimming took off 5 bases at V and 8 bases at J, with 16 bases between the two ends. CDR1 GTSNPN and CDR2 SVGIG come from the germline V gene (reference sequence). CDR3 in DNA: TGTGCCTGGGCCGTCCTACTAGACCATGAGCAGTTCTTC. Translated: CAWAVLLDHEQFF.

The V call is TRBV3-1 (or the pseudogene TRBV3-2), the J call TRBJ2-7, with D possibly being TRBD1 (6 bases). The CDR3 is 13 amino acids. The V gene lost 7 bases and the J gene lost 6 bases, with 16 bases spanning the gap. Germline CDR1 reads LGHDT; CDR2 reads YNNKEL (reference sequence). The CDR3 reads CASNSGELAEQYF. The CDR3 DNA is TGTGCCAGCAATTCAGGGGAGCTTGCCGAGCAGTACTTC.

This chain joins TRBV4-2 and TRBJ2-7, with D tentatively TRBD2 (5 bases). Germline CDR1 LGHNA, CDR2 YNFKEQ. This CDR3 is 22 amino acids long. V was cut by 0 bases and J by 4 bases, with 34 bases left in between. The CDR3 spells CASSQDLGVDEASRAGVYEQYF. DNA of the CDR3: TGTGCCAGCAGCCAAGATCTCGGCGTGGACGAAGCTTCTAGGGCCGGGGTTTACGAGCAGTACTTC.

The J gene is TRBJ2-5, the V gene TRBV5-8, with 9 bases fitting TRBD1. Unmatched junction bases numbered 8, after V lost 4 bases and J lost 4 bases. The CDR3 totals 15 residues. In germline, CDR1 is SGHTS, CDR2 YDEGEE. This CDR3 is CASSADRGMRETQYF. For the CDR3, the DNA is TGTGCCAGCAGCGCCGACAGGGGGATGCGAGAGACCCAGTACTTC.

The chain is built from TRBV15 and TRBJ2-3; weak D call: TRBD2 (6 bases). Germline loops: CDR1 LNHNV, CDR2 YYDKDF (reference sequence). The CDR3 is 16 residues long. The V gene lost 0 bases and the J gene lost 0 bases, with 10 bases spanning the gap. The CDR3 here is CATSRDGGVSTDTQYF. The CDR3 DNA reads TGTGCCACCAGCAGAGATGGAGGGGTCAGCACAGATACGCAGTATTTT.

The count of this clone is one. The genes are TRBV5-1 and TRBJ2-7, with 8 nucleotides matching TRBD1. CDR3 length: 15 residues. From germline, CDR1 is SGHRS and CDR2 YFSETQ. V shed 0 bases, J shed 7 bases, and the junction held 9 bases outside the gene matches. The CDR3 bases are TGCGCCAGCAGCTTGGAGGGCAGGGGGCAATATGAGCAGTACTTC. Encoded protein: CASSLEGRGQYEQYF.

The V call is TRBV7-3, the J call TRBJ1-4, with D uncertain. The ends were cut back, 0 bases at V and 8 bases at J, with 7 bases in the middle. The germline CDR1 and CDR2 sequences are SGHTA and FQGTGA. This CDR3 comprises 13 residues. CDR3 DNA: TGTGCCAGCAGCTTAACCGGAGGAGAAAAACTGTTTTTT. Amino acid sequence: CASSLTGGEKLFF.

This rearrangement joins TRBV5-1 to TRBJ1-6; D remains unclear. The V and J ends lost 0 bases and 7 bases respectively, with 8 bases between them. The CDR3 runs to 14 residues. Germline CDR1 and CDR2: SGHRS and YFSETQ. Here the CDR3 DNA reads TGCGCCAGCAGCTTGGACGACTGGAATTCACCCCTCCACTTT. Translation: CASSLDDWNSPLHF.